This T cell receptor beta chain originates from a study of T cell changes during pregnancy in multiple sclerosis. Germline V gene lookup returns CDR1 LNHDA and CDR2 SQIVND (reference sequence). This CDR3 contains 15 residues. The V gene end was trimmed by 5 bases and the J gene end by 4 bases; junction bases not matched to a gene: 8. Assay used: immunoSEQ multiplex PCR; TCRdb lists only in-frame clones, some missing. The sample yields over 65,000 clones, less than 95% seen once. The sequencing here drew on peripheral blood, taken in the first trimester of pregnancy. The chain combines TRBV19 with TRBJ2-1, with TRBD1 matching over 7 bases. The origin of this receptor is a female donor in good health, enrolled as a control in a pregnancy study. CDR3: CASSRGQTVYNEQFF. The CDR3 DNA reads as TGTGCCAGTAGTCGGGGACAGACCGTTTACAATGAGCAGTTCTTC.